The TCR beta chain described here comes from a study of vaccination effects on CD4 cells after COVID-19. In the ViraFEST assay, antigen-specific CD4+ clonotypes were identified by expansion after peptide-pool stimulation. Once cultured for under 11 days, the cells underwent separation to obtain CD4+ T cells. Prior SARS-CoV-2 infection was absent in the vaccine recipients, as shown by negative nucleocapsid antibodies. Remarks on this clone: Its matching antigen is unknown. This same CDR3 is encoded by further DNA sequences in the sample.

V dropped 5 bases and J dropped 0; count of bases not matched to a gene: 1. The germline gives CDR1 LGHDT, CDR2 YNNKEL (reference sequence). The CDR3 has 15 residues. The repertoire was sequenced with immunoSEQ multiplex PCR; TCRdb's copy has only in-frame clones and lacks some. Counted here are about 43,000 clones, around three quarters occurring once; the ten biggest clones make up under 14%. This TCR came from a human donor who received a COVID-19 vaccine. The source material was CD4+ T cells from PBMCs cultured with SARS-CoV-2 spike peptides, sampled before COVID-19 vaccination. The chain employs TRBV3-1 (or the pseudogene TRBV3-2) and TRBJ2-1, with 10 bases aligning to TRBD2. CDR3 sequence reads: CASSSSGGSYNEQFF. The DNA for the CDR3 is TGTGCCAGCAGCTCTAGCGGGGGCTCCTACAATGAGCAGTTCTTC.